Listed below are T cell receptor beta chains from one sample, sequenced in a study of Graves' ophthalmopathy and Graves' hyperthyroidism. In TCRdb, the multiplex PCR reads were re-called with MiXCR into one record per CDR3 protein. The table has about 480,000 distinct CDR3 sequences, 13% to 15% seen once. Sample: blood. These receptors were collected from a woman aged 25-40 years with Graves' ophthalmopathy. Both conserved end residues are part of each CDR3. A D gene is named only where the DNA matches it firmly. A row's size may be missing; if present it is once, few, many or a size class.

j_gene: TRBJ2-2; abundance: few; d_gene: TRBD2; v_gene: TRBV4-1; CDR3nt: TGCGCCAGCAGCCGTTCAAGCGGGACTTGGGACACCGGGGAGCTGTTTTTT; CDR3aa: CASSRSSGTWDTGELFF
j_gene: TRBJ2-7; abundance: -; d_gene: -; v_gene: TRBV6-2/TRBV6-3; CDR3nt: TGTGCCATCAGTTACCCGAAGACTGTAGCCGAGCAGTACTTC; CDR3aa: CAISYPKTVAEQYF
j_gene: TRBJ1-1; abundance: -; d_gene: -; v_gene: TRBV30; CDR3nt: TGTGCCTGGATTGGGGGGCCCGAAGCTTTCTTT; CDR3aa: CAWIGGPEAFF
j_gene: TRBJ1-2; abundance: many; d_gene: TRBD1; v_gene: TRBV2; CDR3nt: TGTGCCAGCGGCAAACCTACAGGGGGCGCAGACTATGGCTACACCTTC; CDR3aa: CASGKPTGGADYGYTF
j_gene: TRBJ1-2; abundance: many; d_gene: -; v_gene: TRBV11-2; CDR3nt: TGTGCCAGCAGCTTAGTCCCACAGCGATCTAACTATGGCTACACCTTC; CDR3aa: CASSLVPQRSNYGYTF
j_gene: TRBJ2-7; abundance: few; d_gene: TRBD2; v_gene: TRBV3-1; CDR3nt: TGTGCCAGCAGCCACGGGACTAGCGGAAACTACGAGCAGTACTTC; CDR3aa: CASSHGTSGNYEQYF
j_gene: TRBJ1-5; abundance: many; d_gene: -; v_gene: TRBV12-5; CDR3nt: TGTGCTAGTGGTTGGGGGACACAACAGCCCCAGCATTTT; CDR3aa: CASGWGTQQPQHF
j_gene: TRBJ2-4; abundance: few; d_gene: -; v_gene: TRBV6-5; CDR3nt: TGTGCCAGCAGTTACGGGAGGGGGATGCAGTCCAAAAACATTCAGTACTTC; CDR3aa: CASSYGRGMQSKNIQYF
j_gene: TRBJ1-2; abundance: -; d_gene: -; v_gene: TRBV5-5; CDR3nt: TGTGCCAGCAGCTTGGTGGGGGAGCCCGGCTACACCTTC; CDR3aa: CASSLVGEPGYTF
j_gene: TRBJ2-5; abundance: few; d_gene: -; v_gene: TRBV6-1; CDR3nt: TGTGCCAGCAATGTGGGGGGAGAAGAGACCCAGTACTTC; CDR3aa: CASNVGGEETQYF
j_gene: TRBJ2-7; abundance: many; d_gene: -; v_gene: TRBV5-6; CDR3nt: TGTGCCAGCAGCTTGACCCCCCGAGCGGCCTACGAGCAGTACTTC; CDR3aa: CASSLTPRAAYEQYF
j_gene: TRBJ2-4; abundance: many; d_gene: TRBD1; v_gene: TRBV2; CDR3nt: TGTGCCACCACCTCGACAGGGGGCAGGGACATTAAGTACTTC; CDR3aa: CATTSTGGRDIKYF
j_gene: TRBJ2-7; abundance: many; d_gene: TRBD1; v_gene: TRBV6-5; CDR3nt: TGTGCCAGCAGTTACTCACAGGGGGGAAACTACGAGCAGTACTTC; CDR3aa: CASSYSQGGNYEQYF
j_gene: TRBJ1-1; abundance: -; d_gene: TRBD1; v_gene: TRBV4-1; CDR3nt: TGCGCCAGCAGCCAGCACCAGGACAGGTTGAACACTGAAGCTTTCTTT; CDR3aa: CASSQHQDRLNTEAFF
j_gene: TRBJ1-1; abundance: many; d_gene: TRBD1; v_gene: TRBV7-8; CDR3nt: TGTGCCAGCGACGGGACAGGGGACACTGAAGCTTTCTTT; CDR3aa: CASDGTGDTEAFF
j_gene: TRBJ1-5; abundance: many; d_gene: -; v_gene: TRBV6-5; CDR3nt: TGTGCCAGCAGTTCCAGGGTTAGCAATCAGCCCCAGCATTTT; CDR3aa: CASSSRVSNQPQHF
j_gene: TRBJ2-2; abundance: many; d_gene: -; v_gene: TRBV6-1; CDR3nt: TGTGCCAGCAGTGAAGAGGCCTCGAACACCGGGGAGCTGTTTTTT; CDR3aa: CASSEEASNTGELFF